This record concerns one T cell receptor beta chain sequence. This specimen comes from a study of blood T cell repertoires in COVID-19. Study details: Spain, Italy and the United States supplied samples that represented acute and convalescent COVID-19. T cells, B-cell-depleted T cells, or PBMCs provided the cDNA or gDNA that served as material.

Authors' processing steps: Reference gene primer amplification yielded estimated nucleated cell counts. Sequenced by immunoSEQ multiplex PCR; TCRdb stores in-frame clones only, minus some. V and J calls and clone size follow that table, whereas D and trimming were derived from the DNA. The sample lists a few hundred thousand clones, around four fifths occurring once. The CDR3 is 15 residues long. V lost 4 bases to trimming and J lost 4 bases, with 12 bases between them. Per germline, CDR1 SGHRS and CDR2 YFSETQ. The sequence derives from a woman in her fifties or sixties with active or convalescent COVID-19. This chain connects TRBV5-1 to TRBJ2-6; a weak D match, TRBD2 (5 bases). Source material: peripheral blood. The CDR3 coding sequence is TGCGCCAGCAGCCATTTACGAGGGGGGGCCAACGTCCTGACTTTC. It yields the protein CASSHLRGGANVLTF.